This T cell receptor (beta chain) was identified in a study of blood T cell repertoires in COVID-19. Study-level background: The cDNA or gDNA used as material had been derived from T cells, B-cell-depleted T cells, or PBMCs.

The V end lost 6 bases, the J end lost 6 bases, and 17 bases lay between the germline ends. The CDR3 covers 14 residues. The germline V gene has CDR1 SNHLY and CDR2 FYNNEI. Cohort placement rested on clinical history that participants reported themselves. Original handling: Reference gene primer amplification gave nucleated cell count estimates. Assay: immunoSEQ multiplex PCR; the TCRdb copy retains only in-frame clones and omits some. V and J calls and clone size are copied from that table; D and trimming were computed from the DNA. Of 250,000 to 300,000 clones in the sample, approximately 84% were seen once.

V gene TRBV2 combines with J gene TRBJ1-1; possibly TRBD1 for D (6 bases). This clonotype was obtained from a man younger than 30 who had recovered from COVID-19. Sequenced: PBMCs or T cells enriched from blood (not recorded which). For the CDR3, the DNA is TGTGCCAGCAGCGCCGGGACACTGGCCCCTGAAGCTTTCTTT. Protein: CASSAGTLAPEAFF. Full variable domain (outside the CDR3, taken from reference TRBV2 and TRBJ1-1): EPEVTQTPSHQVTQMGQEVILRCVPISNHLYFYWYRQILGQKVEFLVSFYNNEISEKSEIFDDQFSVERPDGSNFTLKIRSTKLEDSAMYFCASSAGTLAPEAFFGQGTRLTVV.